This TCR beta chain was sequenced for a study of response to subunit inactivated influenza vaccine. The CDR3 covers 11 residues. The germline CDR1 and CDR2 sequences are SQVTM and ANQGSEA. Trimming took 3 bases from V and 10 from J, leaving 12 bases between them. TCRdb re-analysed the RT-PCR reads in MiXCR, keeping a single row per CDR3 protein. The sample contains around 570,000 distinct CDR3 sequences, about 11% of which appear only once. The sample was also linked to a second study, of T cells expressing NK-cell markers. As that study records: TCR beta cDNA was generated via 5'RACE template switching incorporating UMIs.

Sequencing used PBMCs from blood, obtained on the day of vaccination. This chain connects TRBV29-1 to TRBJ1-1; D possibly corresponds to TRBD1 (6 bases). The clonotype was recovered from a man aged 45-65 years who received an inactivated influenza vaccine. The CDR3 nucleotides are TGCAGCGTTGATCTGGGGGGCGGAGCTTTCTTT. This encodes CSVDLGGGAFF.